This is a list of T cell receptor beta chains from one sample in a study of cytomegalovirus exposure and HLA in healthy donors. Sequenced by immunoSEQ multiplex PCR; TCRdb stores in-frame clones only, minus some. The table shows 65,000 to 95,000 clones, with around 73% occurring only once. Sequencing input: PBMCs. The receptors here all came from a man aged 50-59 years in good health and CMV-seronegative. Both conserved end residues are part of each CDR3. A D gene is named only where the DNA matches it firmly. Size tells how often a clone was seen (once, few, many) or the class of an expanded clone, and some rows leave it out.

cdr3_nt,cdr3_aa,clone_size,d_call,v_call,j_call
TGTGCCAGCAGACGAGAACAGGGCACTGAAGCTTTCTTT,CASRREQGTEAFF,.,.,TRBV11-2,TRBJ1-1
TGTGCCAGCAGCTTAGATGGAGGGGGCATCTATGGCTACACCTTC,CASSLDGGGIYGYTF,.,TRBD1,TRBV7-8,TRBJ1-2
TGTGCCAGCAGCCGCGGGTATGGCTACACCTTC,CASSRGYGYTF,.,.,TRBV7-8,TRBJ1-2
TGTGCCAGCAGCCCCAGGACAAATTCACCCCTCCACTTT,CASSPRTNSPLHF,.,.,TRBV14,TRBJ1-6
TGCGCCAGCAGTGAAGGGGGATCTGGACTAGCGAAGTACGAGCAGTACTTC,CASSEGGSGLAKYEQYF,.,TRBD2,TRBV10-1,TRBJ2-7
TGTGCCAGCAGCTACTCTAGCGGGGAACGTGAGCAGTTCTTC,CASSYSSGEREQFF,.,TRBD2,TRBV7-2,TRBJ2-1
TGTGCCAGCAGTGACTCGCCCTACTACGAGCAGTACTTC,CASSDSPYYEQYF,few,.,TRBV2,TRBJ2-7
TGCAGCGTTGTTGCTGACACGGCAAAACTGTTTTTT,CSVVADTAKLFF,.,.,TRBV29-1,TRBJ1-4
TGTGCCAGCAGCCTAACCCCGGGGGGCCCGATCGCAGATACACAGTATTTT,CASSLTPGGPIADTQYF,once,.,TRBV4-2,TRBJ2-3
TGTGCCAGCAGTGATAGGGGGTCGGTCACTTTGGCTGGAAACACCATATATTTT,CASSDRGSVTLAGNTIYF,few,.,TRBV6-1,TRBJ1-3
TGTGCCAGCAGGCTGGCGGACAGGGGAAGCACAGATACGCAGTATTTT,CASRLADRGSTDTQYF,once,TRBD1,TRBV27,TRBJ2-3
TGTGCCTGGAGTGTCGACACCAGGCAGCCCCAGCATTTT,CAWSVDTRQPQHF,few,.,TRBV30,TRBJ1-5
TGTGCCAGCAGCCATCGCACTAGCGGGGGGCTCTATGAGCAGTTCTTC,CASSHRTSGGLYEQFF,.,TRBD2,TRBV5-6,TRBJ2-1
TGTGCCAGCAGTAAATCCGGGACAGGGGGCGATGAGCAGTTCTTC,CASSKSGTGGDEQFF,.,TRBD1,TRBV25-1,TRBJ2-1
TGTGCCAGCAGTTCCCATCGAGGTTTAAGGAACACCGGGGAGCTGTTTTTT,CASSSHRGLRNTGELFF,.,.,TRBV28,TRBJ2-2
TGTGCCAGTAGCGGAACAGGGGGTAGTGGCTACACCTTC,CASSGTGGSGYTF,.,TRBD1,TRBV19,TRBJ1-2
TGTGCCATCAGTGAGGTACTAGCCCCAGATACGCAGTATTTT,CAISEVLAPDTQYF,.,.,TRBV10-3,TRBJ2-3
TGTGCCAGCAGGAAGACAGAGAACACTGAAGCTTTCTTT,CASRKTENTEAFF,.,.,TRBV6-5,TRBJ1-1
TGTGCCAGCAGCGCCGACAGACCCATCCAAGAGGCCCAGTACTTC,CASSADRPIQEAQYF,.,.,TRBV7-9,TRBJ2-5
TGTGCCAGCAGTTTTCCGTCTGACAGAATAACTTCCTACGAGCAGTACTTC,CASSFPSDRITSYEQYF,once,.,TRBV2,TRBJ2-7
TGTGCCACCAATCAGCGGGGGGGCCAAGAGACCCAGTACTTC,CATNQRGGQETQYF,.,TRBD2,TRBV15,TRBJ2-5
TGTGCCAGAAGGCCCCGTCAACCTCGGACAGGGGACCTCTCTGGAAACACCATATATTTT,CARRPRQPRTGDLSGNTIYF,.,TRBD1,TRBV5-3,TRBJ1-3
TGTGCCAGCAGTTCTACTGGGCTTTATGGCTACACCTTC,CASSSTGLYGYTF,.,.,TRBV11-2,TRBJ1-2
TGCGCCAGCAGCCAAGAGCAGACAGATACGCAGTATTTT,CASSQEQTDTQYF,once,.,TRBV4-1,TRBJ2-3
TGTGCCAGCAGCCACCCCTCAGGATCCGCCGCTAACTATGGCTACACCTTC,CASSHPSGSAANYGYTF,.,.,TRBV7-2,TRBJ1-2
TGTGCCAGCAGCCAAGATGCAAGCGGGGGGGCCAATGAGCAGTTCTTC,CASSQDASGGANEQFF,.,TRBD2,TRBV4-2,TRBJ2-1
TGTGCCAGCAGCCCAGGGCCCCAGCATTTT,CASSPGPQHF,.,.,TRBV7-9,TRBJ1-5